The 5 T cell receptor beta chains below were found in one sample sequenced in a study of vaccination effects on CD4 cells after COVID-19. Antigen specificity for these receptors is unknown. Here immunoSEQ multiplex PCR was the method, and the copy in TCRdb shows in-frame clones only, minus some. The sample holds roughly 45,000 clones, about three quarters seen once. Sequencing was preceded by expansion of antigen-specific CD4+ T cells with viral peptide pools in the ViraFEST assay. Once cultured for more than nine days, the cells underwent separation to obtain CD4+ T cells. PCR confirmed that the person was infected with SARS-CoV-2 between March and December 2020. The input for sequencing was CD4+ T cells from PBMCs cultured with a peptide pool, taken before COVID-19 vaccination. These receptors were taken from a human donor who had a prior SARS-CoV-2 infection.

This clone showed up just a few times. This chain connects TRBV27 to TRBJ1-6, with TRBD1 identical over 7 bases. Germline lookup yields CDR1 MNHEY and CDR2 SMNVEV (reference sequence). The V and J ends lost 5 bases and 7 bases, in that order; junction bases with no gene match: 5. The CDR3 spans 14 residues. The CDR3 spells CASSGTGDNSPLHF. The CDR3 DNA is TGTGCCAGCAGTGGAACAGGGGACAATTCACCCCTCCACTTT.

This clone has more than one count but fewer than ten. The V and J genes are TRBV4-2 and TRBJ1-1; 10 nucleotides match TRBD1. Germline V gives CDR1 LGHNA, CDR2 YNFKEQ. The V and J ends lost 2 bases and 6 bases, in that order; junction bases with no gene match: 12. This CDR3 has 17 residues. The CDR3 nucleotides read TGTGCCAGCAGCCAAATTCGGGGGACAGGGGCTGGGGCTGAAGCTTTCTTT. This encodes CASSQIRGTGAGAEAFF.

The chain couples TRBV5-1 to TRBJ2-5; TRBD1 is a possible D gene (6 bases). Deletions cut 8 bases from V and 2 bases from J, with 16 bases between. The V gene's germline CDR1 is SGHRS and CDR2 YFSETQ. The CDR3 is 14 residues long. CDR3 DNA sequence: TGCGCCAGTTCCCCAGTGAGGGGGCAAGAGACCCAGTACTTC. Protein: CASSPVRGQETQYF.

This clone has more than one count but fewer than ten. This chain links TRBV2 with TRBJ1-5; D remains unclear. The CDR3 runs 13 residues. The ends were cut back, 1 base at V and 0 bases at J, with 1 base in the middle. Looked up from germline, CDR1 is SNHLY and CDR2 is FYNNEI. The CDR3: CASSEVSNQPQHF. CDR3 nucleotide sequence: TGTGCCAGCAGTGAAGTTAGCAATCAGCCCCAGCATTTT.

The chain couples TRBV11-3 to TRBJ1-2, with unresolved D. The CDR3 spans 17 residues. CDR1 and CDR2 (germline): SGHNT, YENEEA. V was clipped by 0 bases and J by 4 bases, with 18 bases between them. Written as DNA, the CDR3 is TGTGCCAGCAGCTTAGAAGAAAGGGTAGGGATCGGCTATGGCTACACCTTC. Amino acid sequence: CASSLEERVGIGYGYTF.